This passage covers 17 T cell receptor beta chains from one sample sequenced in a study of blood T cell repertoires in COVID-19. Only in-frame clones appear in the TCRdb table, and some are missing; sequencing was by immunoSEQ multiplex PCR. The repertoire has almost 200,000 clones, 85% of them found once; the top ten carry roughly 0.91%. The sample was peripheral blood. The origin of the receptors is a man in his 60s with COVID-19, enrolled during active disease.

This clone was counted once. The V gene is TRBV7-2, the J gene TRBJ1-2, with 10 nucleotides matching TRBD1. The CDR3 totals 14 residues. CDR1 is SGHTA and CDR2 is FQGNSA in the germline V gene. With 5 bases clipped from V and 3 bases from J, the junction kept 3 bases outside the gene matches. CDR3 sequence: CASSPGTGDYGYTF. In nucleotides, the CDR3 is TGTGCCAGCAGCCCCGGGACAGGGGACTATGGCTACACCTTC.

CDR3 nucleotides: TGCAGTGCTGGCAGGGGGACTGAAGCTTTCTTT. The encoded protein is CSAGRGTEAFF. V is TRBV20-1 and J is TRBJ1-1, with 7 bases that match TRBD1. The CDR3 length is 11 residues. V shed 5 bases, J shed 5 bases, and the junction held 2 bases outside the gene matches. The germline V gene encodes CDR1 DFQATT and CDR2 SNEGSKA (reference sequence).

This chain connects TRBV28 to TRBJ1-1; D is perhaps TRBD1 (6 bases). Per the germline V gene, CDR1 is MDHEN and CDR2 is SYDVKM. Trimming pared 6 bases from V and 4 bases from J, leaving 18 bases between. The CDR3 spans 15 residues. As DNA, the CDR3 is TGTGCCAGCAGCCGTGGGGGTCTGGGGGCCACTGAAGCTTTCTTT. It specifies CASSRGGLGATEAFF.

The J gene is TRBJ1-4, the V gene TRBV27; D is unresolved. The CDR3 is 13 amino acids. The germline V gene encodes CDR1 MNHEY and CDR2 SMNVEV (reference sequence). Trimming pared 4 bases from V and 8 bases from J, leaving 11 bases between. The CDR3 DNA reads TGTGCCAGCAGTTCCCCATGGCGGGAAAAACTGTTTTTT. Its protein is CASSSPWREKLFF.

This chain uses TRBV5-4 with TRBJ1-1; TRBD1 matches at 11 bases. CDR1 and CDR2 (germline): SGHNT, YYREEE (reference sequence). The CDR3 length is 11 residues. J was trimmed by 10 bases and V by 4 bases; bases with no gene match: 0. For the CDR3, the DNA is TGTGCCAGCAGCGGGACAGGGGGAGCTTTCTTT. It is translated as CASSGTGGAFF.

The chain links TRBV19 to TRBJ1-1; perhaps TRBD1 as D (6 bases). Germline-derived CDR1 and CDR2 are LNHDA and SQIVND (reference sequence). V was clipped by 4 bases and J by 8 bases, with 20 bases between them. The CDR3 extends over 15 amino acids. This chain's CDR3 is CASSTSLGGTMEAFF. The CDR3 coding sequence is TGTGCCAGTAGTACCTCACTAGGGGGGACTATGGAAGCTTTCTTT.

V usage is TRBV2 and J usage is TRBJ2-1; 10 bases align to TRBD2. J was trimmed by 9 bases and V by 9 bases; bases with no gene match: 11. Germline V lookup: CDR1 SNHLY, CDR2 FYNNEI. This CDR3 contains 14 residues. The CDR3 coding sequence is TGTGCCAGTAATACTTTGAGCGGGAGGGTTGAGCAGTTCTTC. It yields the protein CASNTLSGRVEQFF.

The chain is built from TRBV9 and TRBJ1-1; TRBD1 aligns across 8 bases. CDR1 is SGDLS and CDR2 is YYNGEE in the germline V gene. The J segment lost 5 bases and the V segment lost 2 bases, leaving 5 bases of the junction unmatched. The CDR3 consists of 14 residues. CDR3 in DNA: TGTGCCAGCAGCGTCCAGGGGGCTGGGACTGAAGCTTTCTTT. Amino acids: CASSVQGAGTEAFF. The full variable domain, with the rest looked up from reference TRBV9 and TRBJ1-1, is DSGVTQTPKHLITATGQRVTLRCSPRSGDLSVYWYQQSLDQGLQFLIQYYNGEERAKGNILERFSAQQFPDLHSELNLSSLELGDSALYFCASSVQGAGTEAFFGQGTRLTVV.

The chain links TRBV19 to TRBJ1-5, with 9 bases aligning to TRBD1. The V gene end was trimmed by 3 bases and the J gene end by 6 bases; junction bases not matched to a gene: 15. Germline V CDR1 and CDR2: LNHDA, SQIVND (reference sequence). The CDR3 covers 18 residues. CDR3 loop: CASSITLPWGQGSQPQHF. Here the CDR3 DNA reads TGTGCCAGTAGTATCACCCTCCCCTGGGGACAGGGCAGTCAGCCCCAGCATTTT.

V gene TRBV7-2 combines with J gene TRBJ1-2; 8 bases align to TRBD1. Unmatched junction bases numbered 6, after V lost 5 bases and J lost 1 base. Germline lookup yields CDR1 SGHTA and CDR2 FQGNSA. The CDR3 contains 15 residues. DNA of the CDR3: TGTGCCAGCAGCCCGGACAGGGAAAGTAACTATGGCTACACCTTC. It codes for CASSPDRESNYGYTF.

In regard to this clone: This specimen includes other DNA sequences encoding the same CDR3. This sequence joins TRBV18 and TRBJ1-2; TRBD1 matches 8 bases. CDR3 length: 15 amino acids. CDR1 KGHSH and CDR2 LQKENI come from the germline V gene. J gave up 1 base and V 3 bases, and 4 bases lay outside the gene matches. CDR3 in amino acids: CASSPQGALNYGYTF. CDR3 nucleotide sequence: TGTGCCAGCTCACCGCAGGGGGCGCTTAACTATGGCTACACCTTC.

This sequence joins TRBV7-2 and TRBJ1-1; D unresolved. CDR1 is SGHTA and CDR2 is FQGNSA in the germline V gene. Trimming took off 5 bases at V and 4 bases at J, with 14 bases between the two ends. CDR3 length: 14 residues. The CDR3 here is CASSPMRQSTEAFF. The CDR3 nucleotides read TGTGCCAGCAGCCCGATGAGGCAGAGCACTGAAGCTTTCTTT.

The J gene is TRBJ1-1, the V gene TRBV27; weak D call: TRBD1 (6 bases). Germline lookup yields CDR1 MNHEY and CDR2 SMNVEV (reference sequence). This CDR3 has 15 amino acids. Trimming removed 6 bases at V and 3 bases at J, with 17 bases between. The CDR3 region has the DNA TGTGCCAGCAGCCTGACAGGTCTCAAGCACACTGAAGCTTTCTTT. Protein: CASSLTGLKHTEAFF.

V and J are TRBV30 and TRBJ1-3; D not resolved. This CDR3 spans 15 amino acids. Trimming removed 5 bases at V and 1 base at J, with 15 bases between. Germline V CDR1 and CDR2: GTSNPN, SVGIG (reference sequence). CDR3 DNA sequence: TGTGCCTGGCGTAGGAGTTCTCCATCTGGAAACACCATATATTTT. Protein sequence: CAWRRSSPSGNTIYF.

The CDR3, as DNA: TGCAGCGGGGGCAGAGGCACCGAGACCCAGTACTTC. Amino acids: CSGGRGTETQYF. The chain links TRBV29-1 to TRBJ2-5, with a tentative D call TRBD1 (5 bases). This CDR3 has 12 amino acids. Trimming left V 7 bases short and J 5 bases short, with 14 bases between. CDR1 and CDR2 from the germline V gene are SQVTM and ANQGSEA.

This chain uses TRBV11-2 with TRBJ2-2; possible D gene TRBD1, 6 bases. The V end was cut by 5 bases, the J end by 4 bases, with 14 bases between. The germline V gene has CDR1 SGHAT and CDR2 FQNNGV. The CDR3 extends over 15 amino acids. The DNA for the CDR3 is TGTGCCAGCAGCCGCCTGACAGGTACCACCGGGGAGCTGTTTTTT. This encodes CASSRLTGTTGELFF.

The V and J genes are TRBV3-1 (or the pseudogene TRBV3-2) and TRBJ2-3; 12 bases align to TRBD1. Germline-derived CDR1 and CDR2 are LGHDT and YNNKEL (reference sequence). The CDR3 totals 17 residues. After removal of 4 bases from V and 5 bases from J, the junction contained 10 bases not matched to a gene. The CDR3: CASSLYGGTGGEDTQYF. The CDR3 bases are TGTGCCAGCAGCCTTTATGGCGGGACAGGGGGCGAAGATACGCAGTATTTT.